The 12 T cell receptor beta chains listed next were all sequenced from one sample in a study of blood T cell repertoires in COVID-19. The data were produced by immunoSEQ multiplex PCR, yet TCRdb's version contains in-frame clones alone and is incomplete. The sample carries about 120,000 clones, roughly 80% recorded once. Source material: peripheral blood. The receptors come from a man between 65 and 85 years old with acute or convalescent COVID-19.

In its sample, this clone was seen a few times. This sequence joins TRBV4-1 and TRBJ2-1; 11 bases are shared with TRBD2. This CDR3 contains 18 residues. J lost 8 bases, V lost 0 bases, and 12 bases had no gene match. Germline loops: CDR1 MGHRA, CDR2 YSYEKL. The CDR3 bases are TGCGCCAGCAGCCAAGATGTGGGTAGCGGGAGGGCCCTCGATGAGCAGTTCTTC. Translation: CASSQDVGSGRALDEQFF.

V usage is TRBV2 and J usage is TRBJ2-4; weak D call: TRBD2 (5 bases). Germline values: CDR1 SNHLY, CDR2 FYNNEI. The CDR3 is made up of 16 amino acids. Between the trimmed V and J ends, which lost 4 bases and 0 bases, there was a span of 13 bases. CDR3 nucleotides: TGTGCCAGCAGTGTCCATGGGAGCTCAGCCAAAAACATTCAGTACTTC. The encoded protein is CASSVHGSSAKNIQYF. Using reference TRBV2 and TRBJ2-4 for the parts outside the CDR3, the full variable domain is EPEVTQTPSHQVTQMGQEVILRCVPISNHLYFYWYRQILGQKVEFLVSFYNNEISEKSEIFDDQFSVERPDGSNFTLKIRSTKLEDSAMYFCASSVHGSSAKNIQYFGAGTRLSVL.

Here the CDR3 reads CASKRQGSTDTQYF. The CDR3 DNA is TGCGCCAGCAAAAGGCAGGGGAGCACAGATACGCAGTATTTT. The chain couples TRBV5-1 to TRBJ2-3, with a possible D match to TRBD1 (6 bases). The ends were cut back, 6 bases at V and 0 bases at J, with 11 bases in the middle. The CDR3 runs 14 residues. The V gene's germline CDR1 is SGHRS and CDR2 YFSETQ. The variable domain in full, with the rest retrieved from reference TRBV5-1 and TRBJ2-3, is KAGVTQTPRYLIKTRGQQVTLSCSPISGHRSVSWYQQTPGQGLQFLFEYFSETQRNKGNFPGRFSGRQFSNSRSEMNVSTLELGDSALYLCASKRQGSTDTQYFGPGTRLTVL.

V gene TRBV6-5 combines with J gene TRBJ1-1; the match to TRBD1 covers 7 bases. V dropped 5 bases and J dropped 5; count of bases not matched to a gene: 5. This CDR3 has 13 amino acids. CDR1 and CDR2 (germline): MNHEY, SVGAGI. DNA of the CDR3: TGTGCCAGCAGTCCGACAGGGAGGACTGAAGCTTTCTTT. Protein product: CASSPTGRTEAFF.

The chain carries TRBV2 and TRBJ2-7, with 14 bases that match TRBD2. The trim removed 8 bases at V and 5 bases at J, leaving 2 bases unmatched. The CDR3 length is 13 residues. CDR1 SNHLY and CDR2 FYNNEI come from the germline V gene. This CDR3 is CASGTSGSHEQYF. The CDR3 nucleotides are TGTGCCAGCGGGACTAGCGGGAGCCACGAGCAGTACTTC.

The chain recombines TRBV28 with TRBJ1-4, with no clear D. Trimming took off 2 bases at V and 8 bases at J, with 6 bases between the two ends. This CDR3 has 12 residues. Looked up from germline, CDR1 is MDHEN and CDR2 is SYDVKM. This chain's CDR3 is CASSLLGEKLFF. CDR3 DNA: TGTGCCAGCAGTTTACTCGGGGAAAAACTGTTTTTT.

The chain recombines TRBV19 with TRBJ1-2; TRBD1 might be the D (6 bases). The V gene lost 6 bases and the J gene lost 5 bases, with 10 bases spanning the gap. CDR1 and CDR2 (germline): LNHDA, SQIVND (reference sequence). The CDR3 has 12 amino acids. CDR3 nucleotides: TGTGCCAGTAGGGAACAGGGATATGGCTACACCTTC. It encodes CASREQGYGYTF.

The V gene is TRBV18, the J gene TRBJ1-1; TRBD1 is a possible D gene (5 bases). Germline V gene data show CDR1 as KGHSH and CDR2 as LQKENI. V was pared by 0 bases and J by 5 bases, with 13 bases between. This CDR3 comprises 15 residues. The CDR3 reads CASSPPAGWSTEAFF. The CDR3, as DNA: TGTGCCAGCTCACCACCGGCAGGGTGGTCGACTGAAGCTTTCTTT.

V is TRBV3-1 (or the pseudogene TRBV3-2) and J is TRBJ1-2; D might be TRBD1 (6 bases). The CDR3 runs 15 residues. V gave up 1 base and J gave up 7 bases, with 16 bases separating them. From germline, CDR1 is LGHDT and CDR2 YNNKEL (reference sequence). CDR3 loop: CASSQASGGASGYTF. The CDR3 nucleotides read TGTGCCAGCAGCCAAGCTTCGGGGGGCGCGTCTGGCTACACCTTC.

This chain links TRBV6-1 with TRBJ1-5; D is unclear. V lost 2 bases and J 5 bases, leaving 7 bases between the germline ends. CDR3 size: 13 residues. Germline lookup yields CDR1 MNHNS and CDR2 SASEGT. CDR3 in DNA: TGTGCCAGCAGTGAATTCGGGGATCAGCCCCAGCATTTT. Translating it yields CASSEFGDQPQHF.

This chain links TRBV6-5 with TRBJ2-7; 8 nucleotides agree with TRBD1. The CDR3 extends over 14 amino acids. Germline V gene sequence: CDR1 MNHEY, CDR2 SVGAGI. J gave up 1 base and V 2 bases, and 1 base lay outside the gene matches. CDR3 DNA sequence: TGTGCCAGCAGTTACCGGGACAGGTCCTACGAGCAGTACTTC. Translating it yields CASSYRDRSYEQYF.

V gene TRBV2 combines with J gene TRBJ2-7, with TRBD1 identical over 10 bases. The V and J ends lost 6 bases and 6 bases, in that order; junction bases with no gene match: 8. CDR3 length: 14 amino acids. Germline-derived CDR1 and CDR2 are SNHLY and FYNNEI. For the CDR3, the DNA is TGTGCCAGCAGCCTAGGGACAGGGGTTTTCGAGCAGTACTTC. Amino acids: CASSLGTGVFEQYF.